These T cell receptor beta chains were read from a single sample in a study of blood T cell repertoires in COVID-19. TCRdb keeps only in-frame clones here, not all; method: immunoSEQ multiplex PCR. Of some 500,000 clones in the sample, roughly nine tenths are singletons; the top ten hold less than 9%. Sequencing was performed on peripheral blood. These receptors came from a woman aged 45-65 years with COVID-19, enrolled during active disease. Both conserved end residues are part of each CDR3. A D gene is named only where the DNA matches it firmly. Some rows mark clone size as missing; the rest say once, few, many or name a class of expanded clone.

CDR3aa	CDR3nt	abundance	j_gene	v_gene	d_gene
CASSQCRGGRNNEQFF	TGTGCCAGCAGCCAATGTAGGGGCGGCAGAAACAATGAGCAGTTCTTC	NA	TRBJ2-1	TRBV16	NA
CASSSGQYIQYF	TGTGCCAGCAGCTCGGGACAATACATTCAGTACTTC	NA	TRBJ2-4	TRBV27	NA
CASSPRGEGTEAFF	TGTGCCAGCTCACCACGGGGGGAGGGAACTGAAGCTTTCTTT	NA	TRBJ1-1	TRBV18	NA
CASSLDYRDRGRDYGYTF	TGTGCCAGCAGCTTAGACTACCGGGACAGGGGGCGCGACTATGGCTACACCTTC	NA	TRBJ1-2	TRBV7-9	TRBD1
CASSLDAWDTGDTGELFF	TGTGCCAGCAGCTTAGACGCTTGGGACACCGGGGACACCGGGGAGCTGTTTTTT	NA	TRBJ2-2	TRBV11-2	NA
CASSRRSRSTDTQYF	TGTGCCAGCAGCCGGAGATCTAGAAGCACAGATACGCAGTATTTT	NA	TRBJ2-3	TRBV3-1/TRBV3-2	NA
CASSYSNVQDSFF	TGTGCCAGCAGTTACTCGAATGTCCAGGATTCGTTTTTT	NA	TRBJ1-4	TRBV6-6	NA
CASSEATGMNTEAFF	TGTGCCAGCAGTGAAGCCACAGGGATGAACACTGAAGCTTTCTTT	NA	TRBJ1-1	TRBV25-1	NA
CASSLAVWRDGSSTYEQYF	TGTGCCAGCAGCTTGGCCGTTTGGAGGGACGGTTCATCTACCTACGAGCAGTACTTC	NA	TRBJ2-7	TRBV5-6	NA
CASSWGVDPSSGNTIYF	TGTGCCAGCAGCTGGGGCGTGGATCCAAGCTCTGGAAACACCATATATTTT	NA	TRBJ1-3	TRBV14	NA
CASSKCTGNTEAFF	TGTGCCAGCAGCAAATGTACAGGGAACACTGAAGCTTTCTTT	NA	TRBJ1-1	TRBV21-1	NA
CAWSVVSVRNTEAFF	TGTGCCTGGAGTGTGGTATCGGTGAGAAACACTGAAGCTTTCTTT	NA	TRBJ1-1	TRBV30	NA
CASSVEDSADTQYF	TGTGCCAGCAGCGTAGAAGACTCAGCAGATACGCAGTATTTT	once	TRBJ2-3	TRBV9	NA
CASTNRGGTGELFF	TGTGCCAGCACAAACAGGGGGGGAACCGGGGAGCTGTTTTTT	NA	TRBJ2-2	TRBV19	NA
CASSWTGVGDTQYF	TGTGCCAGCAGTTGGACAGGGGTGGGAGATACGCAGTATTTT	NA	TRBJ2-3	TRBV2	TRBD1
CASSLYAGALKSGANVLTF	TGTGCCAGCAGTTTATATGCTGGGGCCCTAAAATCTGGGGCCAACGTCCTGACTTTC	NA	TRBJ2-6	TRBV27	NA
CASSSARGGEQFF	TGTGCCAGCAGCTCCGCCCGCGGGGGCGAGCAGTTCTTC	few	TRBJ2-1	TRBV12-3/TRBV12-4	NA
CASSLRGLTQYF	TGCGCCAGCAGCCTCAGGGGGCTTACGCAGTATTTT	NA	TRBJ2-3	TRBV4-1	TRBD1
CASSELGLVSETQYF	TGTGCCAGCAGTGAACTGGGACTAGTTTCCGAGACCCAGTACTTC	NA	TRBJ2-5	TRBV6-1	TRBD2
CASSQDRTSGGDTQYF	TGCGCCAGCAGCCAAGATAGAACTAGCGGGGGAGATACGCAGTATTTT	NA	TRBJ2-3	TRBV4-1	TRBD2
CASSLDRGGYEQYF	TGTGCCAGCAGCTTGGACAGGGGGGGTTACGAGCAGTACTTC	NA	TRBJ2-7	TRBV5-4	NA
CASAPPTQGPEAFF	TGTGCCAGCGCACCACCTACACAGGGCCCTGAAGCTTTCTTT	NA	TRBJ1-1	TRBV2	NA
CASSSWGGGTDTQYF	TGTGCCAGCAGCTCCTGGGGCGGGGGGACAGATACGCAGTATTTT	NA	TRBJ2-3	TRBV11-2	TRBD2
CASSPASSYNSPLHF	TGTGCCAGCAGTCCCGCCAGCTCCTATAATTCACCCCTCCACTTT	NA	TRBJ1-6	TRBV27	NA
CASSLWPGNQPQHF	TGTGCCAGCAGTTTATGGCCTGGCAATCAGCCCCAGCATTTT	NA	TRBJ1-5	TRBV6-2/TRBV6-3	NA
CASSLLPTGSMNTEAFF	TGTGCCAGCAGCTTATTACCGACAGGAAGCATGAACACTGAAGCTTTCTTT	few	TRBJ1-1	TRBV7-2	NA
CASSRGRLPF	TGTGCCAGCAGTAGAGGGAGGCTTCCGTTT	NA	TRBJ1-3	TRBV6-5	NA
CAWSPSDRGAFF	TGTGCCTGGAGTCCATCGGACAGGGGAGCTTTCTTT	NA	TRBJ1-1	TRBV30	TRBD1
CASSLDRYQPQHF	TGTGCCAGCAGTTTAGACAGATATCAGCCCCAGCATTTT	NA	TRBJ1-5	TRBV6-5	NA
CASSLGGISNQPQHF	TGTGCCAGCAGTTTAGGCGGGATCAGCAATCAGCCCCAGCATTTT	NA	TRBJ1-5	TRBV27	NA
CASSETGWYQPQHF	TGCGCCAGCAGTGAGACAGGTTGGTATCAGCCCCAGCATTTT	few	TRBJ1-5	TRBV10-1	NA
CASRDQGAESVAFF	TGTGCCAGCAGAGACCAGGGGGCCGAGTCTGTAGCTTTCTTT	NA	TRBJ1-1	TRBV5-4	TRBD1
CASSPHRGDYGYTF	TGTGCCAGTAGTCCCCACAGGGGGGACTATGGCTACACCTTC	NA	TRBJ1-2	TRBV19	TRBD1
CASSAQGAGTEAFF	TGTGCCAGTAGTGCACAGGGGGCAGGCACTGAAGCTTTCTTT	NA	TRBJ1-1	TRBV19	TRBD1
CASSQPTSGVYEQYF	TGCGCCAGCAGCCAACCGACTAGCGGGGTTTACGAGCAGTACTTC	NA	TRBJ2-7	TRBV4-1	TRBD2
CASRPVPGQGYEQYF	TGCGCCAGCAGACCCGTTCCGGGACAGGGCTACGAGCAGTACTTC	NA	TRBJ2-7	TRBV4-1	TRBD1
CASSLGGVAGAETQYF	TGTGCCAGCAGCTTAGGTGGAGTAGCGGGGGCGGAGACCCAGTACTTC	NA	TRBJ2-5	TRBV5-4	TRBD2
CATSDSGTDNYGYTF	TGTGCCACCAGTGATTCTGGGACAGACAACTATGGCTACACCTTC	NA	TRBJ1-2	TRBV24-1	TRBD1
CASSPPLGQGVNEQFF	TGTGCCAGCTCACCACCGTTGGGACAGGGGGTAAATGAGCAGTTCTTC	once	TRBJ2-1	TRBV18	TRBD1
CASSPGQLEAFF	TGTGCCAGCTCACCTGGACAGCTTGAAGCTTTCTTT	NA	TRBJ1-1	TRBV18	NA
CASSPRQGAGQPQHF	TGTGCCAGCAGTCCCCGGCAGGGGGCAGGGCAGCCCCAGCATTTT	few	TRBJ1-5	TRBV27	TRBD1
CASSVVPGQGNYGYTF	TGTGCCAGCAGTGTAGTCCCGGGACAGGGAAACTATGGCTACACCTTC	NA	TRBJ1-2	TRBV27	TRBD1
CASTNQEGNREAFF	TGTGCCAGCACCAACCAGGAGGGGAACAGGGAAGCTTTCTTT	once	TRBJ1-1	TRBV6-5	NA
CASSFEARSTEAFF	TGTGCCAGCAGCTTTGAGGCGAGGAGTACTGAAGCTTTCTTT	NA	TRBJ1-1	TRBV3-1/TRBV3-2	NA
CAWGTGGEEKLFF	TGTGCCTGGGGGACAGGGGGAGAAGAAAAACTGTTTTTT	NA	TRBJ1-4	TRBV30	TRBD1
CASSLGAGMNTEAFF	TGTGCCAGCAGCTTAGGGGCCGGTATGAACACTGAAGCTTTCTTT	NA	TRBJ1-1	TRBV11-3	NA
CSAKVQRRDTGELFF	TGCAGCGCAAAGGTCCAGCGGCGCGACACCGGGGAGCTGTTTTTT	NA	TRBJ2-2	TRBV29-1	NA
CSVLQGNHYGYTF	TGCAGCGTCCTACAGGGGAATCACTATGGCTACACCTTC	NA	TRBJ1-2	TRBV29-1	TRBD1